The 31 T cell receptor beta chains below all came from one sample that was sequenced in a study of T cells after yellow fever vaccination. Via MiXCR, TCRdb re-called the 5' RACE reads, giving one row per CDR3 protein. The sample carries 300,000 to 400,000 distinct CDR3 sequences, approximately 9% recorded once. Sequencing used PBMCs, obtained on the day of the first yellow fever vaccination. Receptors originate from a man aged 18 to 35 who received the YFV17D yellow fever vaccine.

This clonotype was observed a few times. V and J are TRBV12-3 or TRBV12-4 and TRBJ1-1; TRBD1 matches at 9 bases. After removal of 5 bases from V and 8 bases from J, the junction contained 6 bases not matched to a gene. The CDR3 consists of 13 residues. CDR3 sequence reads: CASSGQGKKEAFF. The CDR3 DNA sequence: TGTGCCAGCAGTGGACAGGGGAAAAAGGAAGCTTTCTTT.

The rearrangement links TRBV19 to TRBJ2-3; tentative D call: TRBD2 (7 bases). The V and J ends lost 7 bases and 12 bases respectively, with 14 bases between them. The CDR3 extends over 11 amino acids. Germline assignment: CDR1 LNHDA and CDR2 SQIVND (reference sequence). This CDR3 is CASMRGGTQYF. The DNA for the CDR3 is TGTGCCAGTATGAGGGGGGGGACACAGTATTTT.

This clonotype came up many times. The gene calls are TRBV24-1 and TRBJ2-2; D gene unclear. Germline V lookup: CDR1 KGHDR, CDR2 SFDVKD. This CDR3 is built from 13 residues. Trimming cost V 5 bases and J 3 bases, with 6 bases left between them. The CDR3 DNA reads TGTGCCACCAGTGCCTGGGACACCGGGGAGCTGTTTTTT. Residues: CATSAWDTGELFF.

The chain uses TRBV7-8 and TRBJ2-3; the D gene could be TRBD1 or TRBD2 (7 bases each). CDR1 is SGHVS, CDR2 FQNEAQ, per germline. CDR3 length: 16 amino acids. Trimming pared 5 bases from V and 3 bases from J, leaving 18 bases between. DNA for the CDR3: TGTGCCAGCAGCCCCCCACAGGGGACTATTACAGATACGCAGTATTTT. Residues: CASSPPQGTITDTQYF.

About this clonotype: A much larger clone differs by one base, so this may be a read error. The chain links TRBV24-1 to TRBJ2-3, with 8 bases matching TRBD2. CDR1 is KGHDR, CDR2 SFDVKD, per germline. CDR3 length: 15 amino acids. As DNA, the CDR3 is TGTGCCACCAGTGACCCCGGGGGGGTAGGAGATAAGCAGTATTTT. Translation gives CATSDPGGVGDKQYF.

The rearrangement joins TRBV20-1 to TRBJ2-5; 8 bases agree with TRBD2. Germline CDR1 DFQATT, CDR2 SNEGSKA (reference sequence). The CDR3 has 13 amino acids. With V trimmed by 3 bases and J by 3 bases, 3 bases remained unmatched. The CDR3 spells CSASLLAEETQYF. In nucleotides, the CDR3 is TGCAGTGCTAGCCTACTAGCGGAAGAGACCCAGTACTTC.

This clonotype was counted only a few times. The chain employs TRBV7-2 and TRBJ2-6; D unresolved. V was trimmed by 4 bases and J by 1 base, leaving 5 bases between them. This CDR3 contains 14 residues. CDR1 and CDR2 from the germline V gene are SGHTA and FQGNSA. The CDR3 region is CASSSTSGANVLTF. The CDR3 DNA follows: TGTGCCAGCAGCTCCACATCTGGGGCCAACGTCCTGACTTTC.

This clonotype was seen at least ten times. The chain links TRBV20-1 to TRBJ1-2, with 8 positions matching TRBD1. The CDR3 has 16 residues. CDR1 and CDR2 (germline): DFQATT, SNEGSKA (reference sequence). V trimming: 5 bases; J trimming: 3 bases; junction bases outside the gene matches: 14. In DNA, the CDR3 is TGCAGTGCTCCTCGACTCGGGTCAGGGGGCGACTATGGCTACACCTTC. Its translation: CSAPRLGSGGDYGYTF.

This clonotype was detected only a few times. The chain uses TRBV4-3 and TRBJ2-7, with TRBD1 matching over 9 bases. CDR1 is LGHNA, CDR2 YSLEER, per germline. Trimming at V came to 1 base and at J to 3 bases, leaving 1 base not matched to a gene. The CDR3 contains 14 residues. The CDR3 nucleotides read TGCGCCAGCAGCCAAGCGGGACAGGGCTACGAGCAGTACTTC. The encoded protein is CASSQAGQGYEQYF.

This clonotype has ten or more counts. The gene calls are TRBV4-1 and TRBJ2-5; 8 nucleotides match TRBD1. V was pared by 1 base and J by 3 bases, with 7 bases of the junction left unmatched. The germline V gene encodes CDR1 MGHRA and CDR2 YSYEKL. The CDR3 length is 16 residues. In DNA form, the CDR3 reads TGCGCCAGCAGCCAAGGACCGGACAGGGAGGAAGAGACCCAGTACTTC. It is translated as CASSQGPDREEETQYF.

The rearrangement links TRBV12-3 or TRBV12-4 to TRBJ2-3; 8 bases fit TRBD2. This CDR3 spans 15 amino acids. V shed 5 bases and J 1 base; nucleotides not matched to a gene: 5. In nucleotides, the CDR3 is TGTGCCAGCAGTGAAGCGGGGGTGGGCACAGATACGCAGTATTTT. This gives the protein CASSEAGVGTDTQYF.

The V call is TRBV7-2, the J call TRBJ2-3; D unclear. The germline gives CDR1 SGHTA, CDR2 FQGNSA. CDR3 length equals 14 residues. V was clipped by 7 bases and J by 2 bases, with 13 bases between them. The CDR3 nucleotides read TGTGCCAGCACCTGGACCGCAGCCACAGATACGCAGTATTTT. This sequence encodes CASTWTAATDTQYF.

In this sample, this clonotype turned up a few times. V is TRBV5-1 and J is TRBJ2-1; no firm D call. Germline values: CDR1 SGHRS, CDR2 YFSETQ. V was pared by 2 bases and J by 9 bases, with 6 bases between. The CDR3 spans 11 residues. CDR3 residues: CASSFFVEQFF. CDR3 coding DNA: TGCGCCAGCAGCTTCTTTGTTGAGCAGTTCTTC.

At least ten counts were recorded for this clonotype. V and J are TRBV5-5 and TRBJ2-7; D is undetermined. Germline V gene data show CDR1 as SGHKS and CDR2 as YYEKEE (reference sequence). This CDR3 contains 12 residues. V gave up 0 bases and J gave up 6 bases, with 7 bases separating them. CDR3 residues: CASSLAVGEQYV. CDR3 DNA: TGTGCCAGCAGCTTGGCGGTGGGCGAGCAGTACGTC.

Only a few counts were recorded for this clonotype. The CDR3 region has the DNA TGTGCCAGCAGTGAAACAGTGGAACCCCCACCCCTCCACTTT. Its protein is CASSETVEPPPLHF. This sequence joins TRBV2 and TRBJ1-6; D not resolved. Germline V lookup: CDR1 SNHLY, CDR2 FYNNEI. With 2 bases removed from V and 11 bases from J, the gap between germline ends came to 13 bases. The CDR3 sequence is 14 residues long.

This clonotype turned up a few times. The chain joins TRBV2 to TRBJ1-1; TRBD1 matches 9 bases. Germline loops: CDR1 SNHLY, CDR2 FYNNEI. Trimming removed 3 bases from V and 1 base from J; junction bases left unmatched: 15. The CDR3 extends over 19 amino acids. The CDR3 nucleotides are TGTGCCAGCAGTGATCGGGACAGGGCGAGTGGGTTGTGGAACACTGAAGCTTTCTTT. Protein product: CASSDRDRASGLWNTEAFF.

This chain uses TRBV15 with TRBJ2-1; 8 bases agree with TRBD1. The CDR3 extends over 15 amino acids. V lost 2 bases to trimming and J lost 8 bases; unmatched junction nucleotides: 8. Germline V gene sequence: CDR1 LNHNV, CDR2 YYDKDF (reference sequence). The CDR3 DNA reads as TGTGCCACCAGCAGACTGCAGGGGGCTTACGATGAGCAGTTCTTC. It encodes CATSRLQGAYDEQFF.

The chain combines TRBV12-3 or TRBV12-4 with TRBJ2-7; D gene unclear. The V gene lost 5 bases and the J gene lost 7 bases, with 15 bases spanning the gap. This CDR3 comprises 13 residues. The CDR3 reads CASSPQIQREQYV. As DNA, the CDR3 is TGTGCCAGCAGTCCCCAGATCCAGCGAGAGCAGTACGTC.

The genes are TRBV20-1 and TRBJ2-1; 9 bases fit TRBD1. This CDR3 spans 13 amino acids. Germline CDR1 and CDR2: DFQATT and SNEGSKA (reference sequence). The chain's CDR3 is CRVTGGSYNEQFF. In nucleotides, the CDR3 is TGCAGGGTAACAGGGGGCTCGTACAATGAGCAGTTCTTC.

V is TRBV7-9 and J is TRBJ1-4, with D hard to call. In germline, CDR1 is SEHNR, CDR2 FQNEAQ (reference sequence). This CDR3 contains 13 residues. Trimming left V 3 bases short and J 7 bases short, with 9 bases between. CDR3 nucleotides: TGTGCCAGCAGCTTTCGGTCGCGTGAAAAACTGTTTTTT. This codes for CASSFRSREKLFF.

The gene calls are TRBV6-1 and TRBJ2-1, with D hard to call. V lost 11 bases and J lost 7, with 6 bases in between. CDR3 size: 9 residues. Germline loops: CDR1 MNHNS, CDR2 SASEGT. The CDR3 protein is CAASNEQFF. CDR3 DNA: TGTGCCGCGTCTAATGAGCAGTTCTTC.

CDR3 nucleotide sequence: TGTGCCACCAGTGAACGCCAGACAGGGGGGATGAATGAGCAGTTCTTC. As protein: CATSERQTGGMNEQFF. The chain has TRBV24-1 and TRBJ2-1; 9 bases line up with TRBD1. The CDR3 has 16 amino acids. Unmatched junction bases numbered 10, after V lost 4 bases and J lost 7 bases. Germline CDR1 KGHDR, CDR2 SFDVKD.

The J gene is TRBJ2-7, the V gene TRBV12-3 or TRBV12-4, with D perhaps assigned TRBD1 or TRBD2 (6 bases each). The CDR3 contains 13 residues. V was clipped by 5 bases and J by 2 bases, with 10 bases between them. CDR3 sequence reads: CASSRGLTYEQYF. As DNA, the CDR3 is TGTGCCAGCAGTCGGGGGCTTACCTACGAGCAGTACTTC.

Note on this clonotype: A junction boundary mismatches the germline segment, possibly from a read error. The V and J genes are TRBV7-7 and TRBJ1-5; no firm D call. CDR3 length: 14 amino acids. Germline V gene lookup returns CDR1 SSHAT and CDR2 FNYEAQ (reference sequence). The CDR3 nucleotides are TGTGCCAGCAGCTTAGGTTTGGGGAATCAGCCCCAGAATTTT. Amino acids: CASSLGLGNQPQNF.

In its sample, this clonotype was seen many times. This chain connects TRBV12-3 or TRBV12-4 to TRBJ2-3, with 7 bases that match TRBD2. This CDR3 comprises 15 residues. V lost 6 bases and J lost 1; bases outside the gene matches: 7. For the CDR3, the DNA is TGTGCCAGCAGCTCAAGTGCGGGGGGCACAGATACGCAGTATTTT. Its protein is CASSSSAGGTDTQYF.

The chain uses TRBV7-9 and TRBJ1-1; D not certain. The germline CDR1 and CDR2 sequences are SEHNR and FQNEAQ (reference sequence). The CDR3 sequence is 15 residues long. Trimming took 0 bases from V and 2 from J, leaving 10 bases between them. The DNA of the CDR3 is TGTGCCAGCAGCTTAGCCCTTCGGGATAACACTGAAGCTTTCTTT. This codes for CASSLALRDNTEAFF.

This clonotype was seen ten or more times. Written as DNA, the CDR3 is TGCGCCAGCAGCTTGAGGGTAGATACGCAGTATTTT. Amino acid sequence: CASSLRVDTQYF. This chain links TRBV5-1 with TRBJ2-3; D not resolved. CDR1 SGHRS and CDR2 YFSETQ come from the germline V gene. The V end was cut by 1 base, the J end by 5 bases, with 5 bases between. The CDR3 sequence is 12 residues long.

This chain uses TRBV7-2 with TRBJ1-1; D gene unclear. V dropped 0 bases and J dropped 0 bases, with 14 bases sitting between them. Germline loops: CDR1 SGHTA, CDR2 FQGNSA. The CDR3 runs 17 residues. The CDR3 DNA follows: TGTGCCAGCAGCTTAGCGACGGCCCCCGGCTTGAACACTGAAGCTTTCTTT. Amino acids: CASSLATAPGLNTEAFF.

This clonotype occurred a few times. This rearrangement joins TRBV11-2 to TRBJ2-3, with D unclear. CDR1 and CDR2 (germline): SGHAT, FQNNGV. This CDR3 has 15 amino acids. V was trimmed by 5 bases and J by 2 bases, leaving 14 bases between them. CDR3 amino acids: CASSPLASSTDTQYF. Here the CDR3 DNA reads TGTGCCAGCAGCCCTTTGGCCAGCTCCACAGATACGCAGTATTTT.

The table lists this clonotype with many counts. The rearrangement uses TRBV12-3 or TRBV12-4 and TRBJ2-2; D might be TRBD1 (5 bases). The CDR3 covers 14 residues. V gave up 7 bases and J gave up 1 base, with 10 bases separating them. The CDR3 region is CASTATENTGELFF. The CDR3 nucleotides are TGTGCCAGCACCGCGACAGAGAACACCGGGGAGCTGTTTTTT.

This clonotype was seen only a few times. DNA for the CDR3: TGTGCCAGCAGTCCCCAGGGGGCAAATCGCGAGCAGTACTTC. As protein: CASSPQGANREQYF. The chain combines TRBV6-1 with TRBJ2-7, with 8 bases aligning to TRBD1. With V trimmed by 5 bases and J by 6 bases, 9 bases remained unmatched. The germline CDR1 and CDR2 sequences are MNHNS and SASEGT. The CDR3 runs to 14 residues.